This is a list of T cell receptor beta chains from one sample in a study of memory CD4+ T cells and cytomegalovirus serostatus. The table came from immunoSEQ multiplex PCR; TCRdb's copy has only in-frame clones and leaves some out. The sample records 52,000 or so clones, around 77% being singletons. The sample consisted of memory CD4+ T cells from blood. The receptors were gathered from an adult in good health and CMV-seronegative. The CDR3 runs from the conserved cysteine through the conserved F or W. D genes are given only for firm matches. Clone size is stated in some rows and not others, as once, few, many or a class when expanded.

abundance,j_gene,v_gene,d_gene,CDR3aa,CDR3nt
NA,TRBJ2-7,TRBV7-9,NA,CASSPWPSYEQYF,TGTGCCAGCAGCCCATGGCCATCCTACGAGCAGTACTTC
NA,TRBJ2-5,TRBV5-1,NA,CASSQTGTIQETQYF,TGCGCCAGCAGCCAGACCGGGACAATACAAGAGACCCAGTACTTC
NA,TRBJ1-4,TRBV11-1,NA,CASTPLLRGEKLFF,TGTGCCAGCACCCCCCTTCTTCGTGGTGAAAAACTGTTTTTT
NA,TRBJ1-4,TRBV28,TRBD1,CASNDQGVSNEKLFF,TGTGCCAGCAATGATCAGGGGGTATCGAATGAAAAACTGTTTTTT
NA,TRBJ2-7,TRBV27,NA,CASGTGLRYEQYF,TGTGCCAGCGGGACGGGCCTGCGCTACGAGCAGTACTTC
few,TRBJ1-2,TRBV7-9,TRBD1,CASGQGNYGYTF,TGTGCCAGCGGACAGGGGAACTATGGCTACACCTTC
NA,TRBJ1-2,TRBV28,NA,CASSFHNPGTYGYTF,TGTGCCAGCAGTTTTCACAACCCCGGGACGTATGGCTACACCTTC
NA,TRBJ1-6,TRBV18,NA,CASSPQAGGNSPLHF,TGTGCCAGCTCCCCTCAAGCTGGGGGAAATTCACCCCTCCACTTT
NA,TRBJ1-4,TRBV4-2,NA,CASSQDNGIEGEKLFF,TGTGCCAGCAGCCAAGATAATGGCATCGAGGGGGAAAAACTGTTTTTT
NA,TRBJ2-1,TRBV19,NA,CASRLISDNEQFF,TGTGCCAGTAGACTTATTTCCGACAATGAGCAGTTCTTC
NA,TRBJ1-2,TRBV18,NA,CASSEDRSYGYTF,TGTGCCAGCTCAGAAGACAGGTCCTATGGCTACACCTTC
NA,TRBJ2-3,TRBV7-2,NA,CASSRGIGDTQYF,TGTGCCAGCAGTCGCGGAATCGGGGATACGCAGTATTTT
NA,TRBJ1-1,TRBV25-1,NA,CASRSWVTYTEAFF,TGTGCCAGCAGAAGCTGGGTGACTTACACTGAAGCTTTCTTT
NA,TRBJ2-1,TRBV9,TRBD1,CASSVGDRGYNEQFF,TGTGCCAGCAGCGTAGGGGACAGGGGATACAATGAGCAGTTCTTC
NA,TRBJ2-4,TRBV28,TRBD1,CASRTGGKAKNIQYF,TGTGCCAGCAGGACAGGGGGAAAAGCCAAAAACATTCAGTACTTC
NA,TRBJ1-5,TRBV6-1,NA,CASSGHWVGNQPQHF,TGTGCCAGCAGCGGGCATTGGGTCGGCAATCAGCCCCAGCATTTT
NA,TRBJ1-4,TRBV28,NA,CASSLLGQGNEKLFF,TGTGCCAGCAGTTTATTAGGGCAGGGGAATGAAAAACTGTTTTTT
NA,TRBJ1-5,TRBV15,TRBD1,CATSIKQGPQPQHF,TGTGCCACCAGCATAAAACAGGGGCCTCAGCCCCAGCATTTT
NA,TRBJ1-1,TRBV6-5,NA,CAAFEGEREAFF,TGTGCCGCGTTTGAGGGGGAGCGGGAAGCTTTCTTT
NA,TRBJ1-1,TRBV7-2,NA,CASSPGRNTEAFF,TGTGCCAGCAGCCCCGGGAGGAACACTGAAGCTTTCTTT
NA,TRBJ1-1,TRBV5-7,NA,CASSWGGGTEAFF,TGTGCCAGCAGCTGGGGGGGAGGGACTGAAGCTTTCTTT
NA,TRBJ2-3,TRBV28,NA,CASSSGVSTQYF,TGTGCCAGCAGTTCGGGGGTATCTACGCAGTATTTT
NA,TRBJ2-3,TRBV5-8,TRBD2,CASSHGLEFTDTQYF,TGTGCCAGCAGCCATGGACTAGAATTCACAGATACGCAGTATTTT
NA,TRBJ1-1,TRBV10-2,NA,CASGRQMNTEAFF,TGCGCCAGCGGCAGACAAATGAACACTGAAGCTTTCTTT
NA,TRBJ2-2,TRBV7-2,TRBD1,CASSSQGANGELFF,TGTGCCAGCAGCTCACAGGGGGCGAACGGGGAGCTGTTTTTT
NA,TRBJ1-3,TRBV4-1,TRBD1,CASSQKVAGTQGAKGNTIYF,TGCGCCAGCAGCCAGAAGGTAGCCGGGACACAGGGGGCGAAAGGAAACACCATATATTTT
once,TRBJ2-3,TRBV28,NA,CASSLSLPVTDTQYF,TGTGCCAGCAGTTTATCGTTGCCAGTCACAGATACGCAGTATTTT
NA,TRBJ1-6,TRBV28,NA,CASSFNRGVSPLHF,TGTGCCAGCAGTTTTAACAGAGGAGTTTCACCCCTCCACTTT
few,TRBJ2-5,TRBV5-6,NA,CASSFRPKGDWQETQYF,TGTGCCAGCAGCTTTCGCCCAAAGGGAGACTGGCAAGAGACCCAGTACTTC
few,TRBJ2-3,TRBV19,TRBD2,CASSIAGGGTDTQYF,TGTGCCAGTAGTATTGCGGGGGGAGGCACAGATACGCAGTATTTT
few,TRBJ2-7,TRBV5-5,TRBD1,CASSLVLRTGGAEQYF,TGTGCCAGCAGCTTGGTGCTTAGGACAGGGGGCGCCGAGCAGTACTTC
NA,TRBJ2-2,TRBV5-1,NA,CASSLVRLNTGELFF,TGCGCCAGCAGCTTGGTTCGGTTGAACACCGGGGAGCTGTTTTTT
NA,TRBJ2-6,TRBV7-2,NA,CASSLESSGANVLTF,TGTGCCAGCAGCTTAGAAAGCTCTGGGGCCAACGTCCTGACTTTC
NA,TRBJ1-5,TRBV9,NA,CASSVASGWGEPQHF,TGTGCCAGCAGCGTAGCTAGCGGCTGGGGCGAGCCCCAGCATTTT
NA,TRBJ2-3,TRBV5-6,NA,CASSFEVGDADTQYF,TGTGCCAGCAGCTTTGAGGTCGGAGACGCAGATACGCAGTATTTT
NA,TRBJ2-2,TRBV11-2,TRBD1,CASSVSRDRGTGELFF,TGTGCCAGCAGCGTATCCCGGGACAGGGGAACCGGGGAGCTGTTTTTT
NA,TRBJ1-6,TRBV7-2,NA,CASSLGGFSYNSPLHF,TGTGCCAGCAGCTTAGGCGGATTCTCCTATAATTCACCCCTCCACTTT
NA,TRBJ1-2,TRBV7-5,NA,CARSLYRGNGYTF,TGTGCCAGAAGCCTGTACAGGGGCAATGGCTACACCTTC
once,TRBJ2-2,TRBV28,TRBD2,CASSLGLATGELFF,TGTGCCAGCAGTTTAGGACTAGCTACCGGGGAGCTGTTTTTT
NA,TRBJ1-2,TRBV4-1,NA,CASSRGTGGGYGYTF,TGCGCCAGCAGCCGGGGGACCGGCGGAGGCTATGGCTACACCTTC
NA,TRBJ1-1,TRBV5-1,NA,CASSGLQGIDTEAFF,TGCGCCAGCAGCGGCCTCCAGGGAATCGACACTGAAGCTTTCTTT
NA,TRBJ1-6,TRBV25-1,NA,CASGGQGNNSPLHF,TGTGCCAGCGGCGGCCAGGGAAATAATTCACCCCTCCACTTT
few,TRBJ1-1,TRBV30,NA,CAWSGQNTEAFF,TGTGCCTGGAGTGGACAGAACACTGAAGCTTTCTTT
NA,TRBJ1-5,TRBV9,NA,CASSGLTNQPQHF,TGTGCCAGCAGCGGCCTAACAAATCAGCCCCAGCATTTT
few,TRBJ1-6,TRBV6-6,TRBD1,CASSDRDSPPLHF,TGTGCCAGCAGTGACCGGGACAGCCCACCCCTCCACTTT
once,TRBJ2-7,TRBV5-6,TRBD2,CASSRGLPEGSYEQYF,TGTGCCAGCAGCAGGGGACTACCGGAGGGTTCCTACGAGCAGTACTTC
NA,TRBJ1-2,TRBV6-1,NA,CASGGGANGYTF,TGTGCCAGCGGCGGGGGGGCAAATGGCTACACCTTC
NA,TRBJ2-5,TRBV6-5,NA,CASSYYGTPSGTQYF,TGTGCCAGCAGTTATTACGGGACACCCTCAGGGACCCAGTACTTC
NA,TRBJ1-1,TRBV2,NA,CASSGGLGTEAFF,TGTGCCAGCAGTGGAGGGCTTGGGACTGAAGCTTTCTTT
NA,TRBJ1-2,TRBV18,NA,CASSPRGAYGYTF,TGTGCCAGCTCACCCCGGGGGGCCTATGGCTACACCTTC
NA,TRBJ1-2,TRBV27,NA,CASSLSGDGYTF,TGTGCCAGCAGTTTATCGGGGGATGGCTACACCTTC